This paragraph reports one T cell receptor beta chain. Antigen unknown. Libraries were made by iRepertoire multiplex PCR with TCR subtype-specific primers for bulk and single-cell sequencing. TCRdb re-called the multiplex PCR reads; one entry per CDR3 protein, DNA not given. This sample's table reports 9,900 or so distinct CDR3 sequences. This sample is part of a study of T cells in severe cutaneous drug reactions. Looking at the study overall: RegiSCAR criteria gave all enrolled patients a probable or definite SJS/TEN or DRESS diagnosis. Collected from acute- or recovery-stage patients: blister fluids/cells and PBMC.

The patients sequenced had a carbamazepine-induced Stevens-Johnson syndrome or toxic epidermal necrolysis reaction. Study-wide results and limits: Blister cells averaged about 33% and PBMC approximately 5% TRBV12-4 in carbamazepine-induced Stevens-Johnson syndrome or toxic epidermal necrolysis patients.

Germline-derived CDR1 and CDR2 are SQVTM and ANQGSEA. The CDR3 sequence is 15 residues long. The sequencing sample was made of cells from a skin blister. This sequence was found in a human donor with Stevens-Johnson syndrome, a severe cutaneous drug reaction. The chain is built from TRBV29-1 and TRBJ2-5; TCRdb outputs TRBD1, but without DNA this stays unchecked. This chain's CDR3 is CSVEPDRGRKETQYF.